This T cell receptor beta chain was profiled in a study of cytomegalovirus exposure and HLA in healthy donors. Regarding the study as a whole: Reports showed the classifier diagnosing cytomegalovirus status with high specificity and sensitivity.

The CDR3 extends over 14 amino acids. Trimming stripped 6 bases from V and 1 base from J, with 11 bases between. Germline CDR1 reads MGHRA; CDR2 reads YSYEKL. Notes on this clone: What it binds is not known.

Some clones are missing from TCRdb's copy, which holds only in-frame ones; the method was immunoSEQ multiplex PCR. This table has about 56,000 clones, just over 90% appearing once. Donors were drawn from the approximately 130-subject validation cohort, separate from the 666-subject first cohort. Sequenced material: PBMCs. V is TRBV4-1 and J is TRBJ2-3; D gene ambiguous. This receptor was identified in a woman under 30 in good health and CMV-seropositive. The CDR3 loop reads CASRFRVRTDTQYF. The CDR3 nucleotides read TGCGCCAGCAGGTTCCGGGTCCGCACAGATACGCAGTATTTT.